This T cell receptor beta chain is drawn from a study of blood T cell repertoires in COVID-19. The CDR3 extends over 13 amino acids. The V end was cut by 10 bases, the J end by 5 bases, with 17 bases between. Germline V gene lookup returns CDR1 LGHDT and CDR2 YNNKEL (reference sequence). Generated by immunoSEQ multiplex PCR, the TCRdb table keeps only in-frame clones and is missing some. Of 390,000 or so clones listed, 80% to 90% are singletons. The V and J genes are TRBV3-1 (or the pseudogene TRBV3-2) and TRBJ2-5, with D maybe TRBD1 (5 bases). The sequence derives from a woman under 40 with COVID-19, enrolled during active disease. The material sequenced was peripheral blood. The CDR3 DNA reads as TGTGCCACCAACACAGGCCGCCCCGAGACCCAGTACTTC. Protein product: CATNTGRPETQYF.